These 8 T cell receptor beta chains were sequenced from one sample in a study of blood T cell repertoires in COVID-19 (dated by TCRdb to between 2020 and 2021). The library was produced with the immunoSEQ multiplex PCR assay. TCRdb carries this immuneACCESS record with in-frame sequences only. Its versions omit some clonotypes, under half of them owing to an unresolved V gene in the studies checked, with the rest unexplained. The sample table holds under 100,000 clones, of which about nine tenths were seen once. The top ten clonotypes cover roughly 14% of the sample. What was sequenced was peripheral blood. These receptor sequences come from a male donor with acute or convalescent COVID-19.

The genes are TRBV7-2 and TRBJ1-2; TRBD1 might be the D (5 bases). Germline V CDR1 and CDR2: SGHTA, FQGNSA. The V gene lost 1 base and the J gene lost 4 bases, with 13 bases spanning the gap. The CDR3 runs to 15 residues. CDR3 DNA: TGTGCCAGCAGCTTAGAGGGAGGGACGGTCTATGGCTACACCTTC. This translates into CASSLEGGTVYGYTF. The variable domain in full, completed from reference TRBV7-2 and TRBJ1-2, reads GAGVSQSPSNKVTEKGKDVELRCDPISGHTALYWYRQSLGQGLEFLIYFQGNSAPDKSGLPSDRFSAERTGGSVSTLTIQRTQQEDSAVYLCASSLEGGTVYGYTFGSGTRLTVV.

The rearrangement joins TRBV3-1 (or the pseudogene TRBV3-2) to TRBJ2-3, with 13 nucleotides matching TRBD2. V shed 3 bases, J shed 6 bases, and the junction held 15 bases outside the gene matches. The CDR3 is 19 amino acids. Per germline, CDR1 LGHDT and CDR2 YNNKEL (reference sequence). This chain's CDR3 is CASSQPLAGGSRSPDTQYF. The CDR3 DNA reads TGTGCCAGCAGCCAGCCACTAGCGGGGGGGTCACGGTCCCCGGATACGCAGTATTTT.

The chain is built from TRBV27 and TRBJ1-4, with no clear D. This CDR3 is built from 15 residues. Germline V gives CDR1 MNHEY, CDR2 SMNVEV (reference sequence). Trimming pared 1 base from V and 5 bases from J, leaving 11 bases between. DNA of the CDR3: TGTGCCAGCAGTTTATTTGGACGGAGGAATGAAAAACTGTTTTTT. Translating it yields CASSLFGRRNEKLFF.

The chain links TRBV5-1 to TRBJ1-4; TRBD1 aligns across 8 bases. This CDR3 has 15 amino acids. Germline V lookup: CDR1 SGHRS, CDR2 YFSETQ. With V trimmed by 4 bases and J by 7 bases, 9 bases remained unmatched. CDR3 nucleotide sequence: TGCGCCAGCAGCCTGCAGGGACAGGATCGTGAAAAACTGTTTTTT. Translated: CASSLQGQDREKLFF.

This rearrangement joins TRBV5-1 to TRBJ2-2; 7 positions agree with TRBD1. Trimming removed 1 base from V and 2 bases from J; junction bases left unmatched: 8. CDR3 size: 17 residues. Germline loops: CDR1 SGHRS, CDR2 YFSETQ. CDR3 nucleotides: TGCGCCAGCAGCTTGTCGGGACAGCTACCTAACACCGGGGAGCTGTTTTTT. Translation: CASSLSGQLPNTGELFF.

The CDR3 loop is CASSSTENTEAFF. The CDR3 region has the DNA TGTGCCAGCTCGTCGACAGAGAACACTGAAGCTTTCTTT. V is TRBV18 and J is TRBJ1-1; D might be TRBD1 (5 bases). V was clipped by 6 bases and J by 1 base, with 9 bases between them. The CDR3 is made up of 13 amino acids. The germline CDR1 and CDR2 sequences are KGHSH and LQKENI.

This chain links TRBV3-1 (or the pseudogene TRBV3-2) with TRBJ2-3; 8 positions agree with TRBD2. CDR3 size: 13 residues. From germline, CDR1 is LGHDT and CDR2 YNNKEL (reference sequence). V was pared by 6 bases and J by 4 bases, with 3 bases of the junction left unmatched. CDR3 residues: CASRAGVADTQYF. CDR3 sequence (DNA): TGTGCCAGCAGAGCGGGGGTGGCAGATACGCAGTATTTT.

The V gene is TRBV19, the J gene TRBJ1-5, with 7 bases identical to TRBD1. Trimming removed 4 bases from V and 6 bases from J; junction bases left unmatched: 6. Looked up from germline, CDR1 is LNHDA and CDR2 is SQIVND (reference sequence). The CDR3 length is 14 residues. The CDR3 DNA follows: TGTGCCAGTAGTAAACAGGGGCCGGGTCAGCCCCAGCATTTT. Encoded protein: CASSKQGPGQPQHF.